This T cell receptor (beta chain) was recovered during a study of OX40 agonist ivuxolimab in advanced cancers. The wider study: A mean age of about 56 years, range roughly 20 to 80, was recorded, and 82.7% were male. Study-level points and caveats: At doses 0.1 to 3.0 mg/kg, CD4+ and CD8+ clones expanded.

Assay used: immunoSEQ multiplex PCR; TCRdb lists only in-frame clones, some missing. The sample consists of some 73,000 clones, 85% to 90% of them appearing once. A remark on this clone: What it recognizes is unknown.

Collection of blood occurred at baseline, at cycle 4 day 1, and at cycle 7 day 1. CDR1 is SNHLY, CDR2 FYNNEI, per germline. V lost 5 bases and J lost 2; bases outside the gene matches: 3. The CDR3 has 15 residues. This TCR derives from an adult with an advanced solid tumor such as melanoma, head and neck, liver or kidney cancer. The specimen comprised CD4+ or CD8+ T cells sorted from blood, sampled in a trial of the OX40 agonist ivuxolimab. V and J are TRBV2 and TRBJ2-1, with 10 positions matching TRBD2. CDR3 amino acids: CASSSTSGAYNEQFF. For the CDR3, the DNA is TGTGCCAGCAGTTCTACTAGCGGGGCCTACAATGAGCAGTTCTTC.